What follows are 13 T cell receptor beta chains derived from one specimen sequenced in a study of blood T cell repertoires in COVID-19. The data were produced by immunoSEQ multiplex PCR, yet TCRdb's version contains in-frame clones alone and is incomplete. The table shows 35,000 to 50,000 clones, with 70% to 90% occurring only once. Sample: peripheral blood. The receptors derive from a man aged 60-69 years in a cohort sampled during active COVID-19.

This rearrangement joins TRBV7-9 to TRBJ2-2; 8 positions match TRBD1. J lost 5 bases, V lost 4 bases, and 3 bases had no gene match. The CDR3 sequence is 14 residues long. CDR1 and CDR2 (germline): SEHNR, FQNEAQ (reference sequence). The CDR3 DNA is TGTGCCAGCAGCTCAGGGGGCCGGACCGGGGAGCTGTTTTTT. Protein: CASSSGGRTGELFF.

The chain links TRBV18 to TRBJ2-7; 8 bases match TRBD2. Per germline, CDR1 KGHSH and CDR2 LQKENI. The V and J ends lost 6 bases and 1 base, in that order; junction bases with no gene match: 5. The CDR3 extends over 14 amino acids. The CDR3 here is CASSVGRGSYEQYF. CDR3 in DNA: TGTGCCAGCTCCGTCGGGAGGGGGTCCTACGAGCAGTACTTC.

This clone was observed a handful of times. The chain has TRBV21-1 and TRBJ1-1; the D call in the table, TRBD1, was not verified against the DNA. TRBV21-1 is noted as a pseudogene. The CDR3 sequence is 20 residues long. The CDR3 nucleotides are TGTGCCAGCAGCAAAGTACTATTTACTCTCGGACAGGGGACAAACACTGAAGCTTTCTTT. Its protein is CASSKVLFTLGQGTNTEAFF.

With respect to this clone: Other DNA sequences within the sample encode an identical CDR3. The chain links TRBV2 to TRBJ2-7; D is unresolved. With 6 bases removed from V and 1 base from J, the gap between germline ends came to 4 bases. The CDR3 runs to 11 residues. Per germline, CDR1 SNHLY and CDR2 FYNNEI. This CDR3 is CASSLSYEQYF. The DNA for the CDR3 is TGTGCCAGCAGCCTATCCTACGAGCAGTACTTC.

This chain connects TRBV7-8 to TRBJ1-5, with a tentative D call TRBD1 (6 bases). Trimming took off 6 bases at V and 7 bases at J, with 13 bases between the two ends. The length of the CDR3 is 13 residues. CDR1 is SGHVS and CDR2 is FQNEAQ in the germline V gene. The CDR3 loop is CASSQGFGQPQHF. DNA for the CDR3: TGTGCCAGCAGTCAGGGGTTTGGGCAGCCCCAGCATTTT.

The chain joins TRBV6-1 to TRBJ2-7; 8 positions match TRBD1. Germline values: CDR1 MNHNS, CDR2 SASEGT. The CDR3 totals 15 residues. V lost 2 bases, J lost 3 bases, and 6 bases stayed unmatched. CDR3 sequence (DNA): TGTGCCAGCAGTGAAAGGACAGGGCTGGGCTACGAGCAGTACTTC. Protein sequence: CASSERTGLGYEQYF.

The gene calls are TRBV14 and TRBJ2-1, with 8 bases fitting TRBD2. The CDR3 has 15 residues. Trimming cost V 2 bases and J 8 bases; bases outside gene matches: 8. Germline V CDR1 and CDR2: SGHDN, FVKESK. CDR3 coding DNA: TGTGCCAGCAGCCAAATTGCGGGACTAGGGGATGAGCAGTTCTTC. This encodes CASSQIAGLGDEQFF.

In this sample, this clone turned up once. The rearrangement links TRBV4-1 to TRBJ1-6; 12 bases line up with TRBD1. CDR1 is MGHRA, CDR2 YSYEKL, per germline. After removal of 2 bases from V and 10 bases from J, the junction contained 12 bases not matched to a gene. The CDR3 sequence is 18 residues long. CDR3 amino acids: CASSQKAGTGGARSPLHF. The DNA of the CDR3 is TGCGCCAGCAGCCAAAAAGCCGGGACAGGGGGCGCGCGGTCACCCCTCCACTTT.

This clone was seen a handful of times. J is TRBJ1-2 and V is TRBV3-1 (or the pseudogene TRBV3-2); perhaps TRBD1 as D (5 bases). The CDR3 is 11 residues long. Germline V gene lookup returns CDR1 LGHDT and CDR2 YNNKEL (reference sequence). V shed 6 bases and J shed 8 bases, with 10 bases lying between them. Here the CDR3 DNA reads TGTGCCAGCAGACATAACAGGGGCTACACCTTC. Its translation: CASRHNRGYTF.

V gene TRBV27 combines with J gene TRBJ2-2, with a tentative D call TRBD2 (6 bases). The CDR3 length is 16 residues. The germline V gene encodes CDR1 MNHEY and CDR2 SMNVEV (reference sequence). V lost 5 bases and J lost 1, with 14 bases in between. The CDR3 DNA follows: TGTGCCAGCAGTCCCTGGGGAGCGGGGAACACCGGGGAGCTGTTTTTT. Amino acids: CASSPWGAGNTGELFF.

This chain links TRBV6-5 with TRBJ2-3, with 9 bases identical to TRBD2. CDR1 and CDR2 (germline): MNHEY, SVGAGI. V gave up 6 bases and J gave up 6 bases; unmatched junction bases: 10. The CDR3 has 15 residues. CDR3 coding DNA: TGTGCCAGCAGCATCTGGCGGGGGGGCAGGGATACGCAGTATTTT. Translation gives CASSIWRGGRDTQYF.

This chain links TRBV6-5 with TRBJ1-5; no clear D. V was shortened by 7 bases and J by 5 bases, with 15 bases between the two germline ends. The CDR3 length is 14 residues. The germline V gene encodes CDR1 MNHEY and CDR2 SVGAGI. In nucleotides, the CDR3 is TGTGCCAGCAACGACCTACCAGGTGATCAGCCCCAGCATTTT. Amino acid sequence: CASNDLPGDQPQHF.

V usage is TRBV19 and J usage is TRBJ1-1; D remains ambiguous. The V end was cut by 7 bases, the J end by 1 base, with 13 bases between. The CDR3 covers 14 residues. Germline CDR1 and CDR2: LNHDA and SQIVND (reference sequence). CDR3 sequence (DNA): TGTGCCAGTAAGTCTGACACAGCGAACACTGAAGCTTTCTTT. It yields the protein CASKSDTANTEAFF.